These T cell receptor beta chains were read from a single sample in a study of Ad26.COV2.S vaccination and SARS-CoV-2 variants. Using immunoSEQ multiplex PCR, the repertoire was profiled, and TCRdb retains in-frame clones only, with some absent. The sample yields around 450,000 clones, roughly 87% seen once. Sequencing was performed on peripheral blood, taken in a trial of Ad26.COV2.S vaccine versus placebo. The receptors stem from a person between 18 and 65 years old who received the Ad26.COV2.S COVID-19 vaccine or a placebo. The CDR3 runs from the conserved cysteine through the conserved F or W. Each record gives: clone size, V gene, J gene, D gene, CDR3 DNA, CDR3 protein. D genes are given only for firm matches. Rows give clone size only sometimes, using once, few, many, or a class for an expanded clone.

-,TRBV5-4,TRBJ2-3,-,TGTGCCAGCAGCTTGGCGGGGTACACAGATACGCAGTATTTT,CASSLAGYTDTQYF
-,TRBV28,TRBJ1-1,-,TGTGCCAGCAGTTTCTCGAACGGACGCGAAGCTTTCTTT,CASSFSNGREAFF
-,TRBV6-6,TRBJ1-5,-,TGTGCCAGCAGTCCCCCGGGGGGAGGGGATCAGCCCCAGCATTTT,CASSPPGGGDQPQHF
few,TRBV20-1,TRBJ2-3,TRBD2,TGCAGTGCTAGTCGGCCAGGGGGGGTCGGGACTAGCGGGAGGGTCGTGGGTGATACGCAGTATTTT,CSASRPGGVGTSGRVVGDTQYF
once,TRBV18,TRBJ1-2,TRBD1,TGTGCCAGTCGACAGACCCAAAGGACAGGGGTTAACTATGGCTACACCTTC,CASRQTQRTGVNYGYTF
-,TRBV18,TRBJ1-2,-,TGTGCCAGCTCACCGATTGCGGTATCTCAGGCCTCTAACTATGGCTACACCTTC,CASSPIAVSQASNYGYTF
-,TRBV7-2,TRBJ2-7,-,TGTGCCAGCAGCTCGTACTACGAGCAGTACTTC,CASSSYYEQYF
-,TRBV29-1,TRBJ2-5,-,TGCAGCGTTGGGAGGACAGTCCAAGAGACCCAGTACTTC,CSVGRTVQETQYF
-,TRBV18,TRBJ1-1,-,TGTGCCAGCTCACTTGGACGGAACACTGAAGCTTTCTTT,CASSLGRNTEAFF
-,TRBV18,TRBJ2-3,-,TGTGCCAGCTCAGTTAGCACAGATACGCAGTATTTT,CASSVSTDTQYF
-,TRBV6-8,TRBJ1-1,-,TGTGCCAGCAGTTACACTGACGGATACTTGACTGAAGCTTTCTTT,CASSYTDGYLTEAFF
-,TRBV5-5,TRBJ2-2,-,TGTGCCAGCAGCTTGTGGCAGGGGACCGGGGAGCTGTTTTTT,CASSLWQGTGELFF
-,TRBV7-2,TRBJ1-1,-,TGTGCCAGCAGCTTGGTAATAAACACTGAAGCTTTCTTT,CASSLVINTEAFF
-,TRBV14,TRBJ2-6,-,TGTGCCAGCAGCCTGACCGGGGCCAACGTCCTGACTTTC,CASSLTGANVLTF
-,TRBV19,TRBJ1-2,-,TGTGCCAGTATCCCTGCTGCCCAGGGGATCTATGGCTACACCTTC,CASIPAAQGIYGYTF
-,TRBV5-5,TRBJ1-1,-,TGTGCCAGCAGCTGGACCGATACCCTAATGAACACTGAAGCTTTCTTT,CASSWTDTLMNTEAFF
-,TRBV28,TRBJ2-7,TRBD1,TGTGCCAGCAGGTCGGGACAGTTGACCTACGAGCAGTACTTC,CASRSGQLTYEQYF
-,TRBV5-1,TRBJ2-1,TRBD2,TGCGCCAGCAGCTGGTCGAAGACTAGCGGGAGCGCCTACAATGAGCAGTTCTTC,CASSWSKTSGSAYNEQFF
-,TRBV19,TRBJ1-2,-,TGTGCCAGTAGTACGTTGGGTTATGGCTACACCTTC,CASSTLGYGYTF
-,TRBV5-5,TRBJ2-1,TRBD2,TGTGCCAGCAGCTTTACTAGCGGGGGGAACGATGAGCAGTTCTTC,CASSFTSGGNDEQFF
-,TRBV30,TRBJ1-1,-,TGTGCCTGGGTTACAGGAGCTTCTGAAGCTTTCTTT,CAWVTGASEAFF
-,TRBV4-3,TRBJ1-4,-,TGCGCCAGCAGCCAAGATCCGTCTGGAACCGAAAAACTGTTTTTT,CASSQDPSGTEKLFF
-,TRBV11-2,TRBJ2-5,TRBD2,TGTGCCAGCAGCGCCCGACTAGCGAGTAAAGAGACCCAGTACTTC,CASSARLASKETQYF
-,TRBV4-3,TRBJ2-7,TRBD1,TGCGCCAGCAGCCAACGTAGGGACAGCCCCTACGAGCAGTACTTC,CASSQRRDSPYEQYF
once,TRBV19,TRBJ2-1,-,TGTGCCAGTAACGCCGTGGGACAAGGATACAATGAGCAGTTCTTC,CASNAVGQGYNEQFF
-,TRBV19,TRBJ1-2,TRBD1,TGTGCCAGTAGTATCTTCGGGACAGGGGATGGCTACACCTTC,CASSIFGTGDGYTF
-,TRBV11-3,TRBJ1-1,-,TGTGCCAGCAGCCTACGGACGTCGTTAGCTTTCTTT,CASSLRTSLAFF
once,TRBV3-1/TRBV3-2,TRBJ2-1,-,TGTGCCAGCAGCCCCCTCCGGAGCAACACTAGGCCCCCTTCCAATGAGCAGTTCTTC,CASSPLRSNTRPPSNEQFF
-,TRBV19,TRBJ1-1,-,TGTGCCAGTAAGGGGCGGGGATCGCGGAACACTGAAGCTTTCTTT,CASKGRGSRNTEAFF
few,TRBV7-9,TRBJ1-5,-,TGTGCCAGCAGCCATGGGAGCGTACAGCCCCAGCATTTT,CASSHGSVQPQHF
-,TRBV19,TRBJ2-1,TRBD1,TGTGCCAGTTTCCCGTCTCGGGACAGGGGACTACTCCCCTACAATGAGCAGTTCTTC,CASFPSRDRGLLPYNEQFF
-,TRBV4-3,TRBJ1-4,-,TGCGCCAGCAGCCTCGGGACGGTCCCTAATGAAAAACTGTTTTTT,CASSLGTVPNEKLFF
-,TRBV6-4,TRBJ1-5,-,TGTGCCAGCAGTGAGGACGGGGGATCGAATCAGCCCCAGCATTTT,CASSEDGGSNQPQHF
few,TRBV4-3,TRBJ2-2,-,TGCGCCAGCAGCTATAGGCGGGAGCTGTTTTTT,CASSYRRELFF
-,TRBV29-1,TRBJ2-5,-,TGCAGCGTTGTCCGGCACCCCCAAGAGACCCAGTACTTC,CSVVRHPQETQYF
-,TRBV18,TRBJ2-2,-,TGTGCCAGCTCACCACTGGCAGGGCGGAACACCGGGGAGCTGTTTTTT,CASSPLAGRNTGELFF
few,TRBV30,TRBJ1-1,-,TGTGCCTGGAGTGCCAGCGGGAACACTGAAGCTTTCTTT,CAWSASGNTEAFF
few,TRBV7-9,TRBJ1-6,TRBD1,TGTGCCAGCAGCTTCTACAGGGGCGTAGGGAATTCACCCCTCCACTTT,CASSFYRGVGNSPLHF
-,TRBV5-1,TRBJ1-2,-,TGCGCCAGCAGCTTGGCCCCTGGTCAGGACTATGGCTACACCTTC,CASSLAPGQDYGYTF
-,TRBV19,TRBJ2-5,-,TGTGCCAGTAGTATTCCCAGACAGCAAGAGACCCAGTACTTC,CASSIPRQQETQYF
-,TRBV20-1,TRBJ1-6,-,TGCAGTGCCAGGATGGGCTCACCCCTCCACTTT,CSARMGSPLHF
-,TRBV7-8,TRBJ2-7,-,TGTGCCAGCAGCATCTACTCCGGGTCTAGCTCCTACGAGCAGTACTTC,CASSIYSGSSSYEQYF
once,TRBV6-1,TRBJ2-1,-,TGTGCCAGCAGTGATAACAGGGACACCTACAATGAGCAGTTCTTC,CASSDNRDTYNEQFF
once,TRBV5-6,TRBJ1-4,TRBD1,TGTGCCAGCAGCTGGGACAGGGGAAGCGAAAAACTGTTTTTT,CASSWDRGSEKLFF
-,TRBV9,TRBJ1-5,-,TGTGCCAGCAGCCCCCGCCAATTGGGGGAGCCCCAGCATTTT,CASSPRQLGEPQHF
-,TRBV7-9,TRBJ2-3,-,TGTGCCAGCACCGCTCGTAGCCTGGATACGCAGTATTTT,CASTARSLDTQYF
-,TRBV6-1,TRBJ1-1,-,TGTGCCAGCAGTGAATATGGCTGGAACACTGAAGCTTTCTTT,CASSEYGWNTEAFF
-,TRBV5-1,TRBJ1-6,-,TGCGCCAGCAGCTTCCGGGCCGGGGTCGTTTCACCCCTCCACTTT,CASSFRAGVVSPLHF
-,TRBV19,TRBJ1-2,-,TGTGCCAGTAGTATAATTCAGGGGCGGCTCTATGGCTACACCTTC,CASSIIQGRLYGYTF
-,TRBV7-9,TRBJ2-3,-,TGTGCCAGCAGCTTTCGCTCGGGGGCTGCAGATACGCAGTATTTT,CASSFRSGAADTQYF